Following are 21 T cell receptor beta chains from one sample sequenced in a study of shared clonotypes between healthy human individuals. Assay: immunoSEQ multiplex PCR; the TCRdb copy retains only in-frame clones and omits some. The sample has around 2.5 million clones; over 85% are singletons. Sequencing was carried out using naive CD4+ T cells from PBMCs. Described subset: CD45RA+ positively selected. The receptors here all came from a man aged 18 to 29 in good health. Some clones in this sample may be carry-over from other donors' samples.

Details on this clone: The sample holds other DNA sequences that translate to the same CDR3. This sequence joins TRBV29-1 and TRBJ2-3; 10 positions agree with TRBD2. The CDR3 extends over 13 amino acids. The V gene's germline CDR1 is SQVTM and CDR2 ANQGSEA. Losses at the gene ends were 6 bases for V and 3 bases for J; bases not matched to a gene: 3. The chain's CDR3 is CSVLAGGTDTQYF. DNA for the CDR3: TGCAGCGTATTAGCGGGAGGAACAGATACGCAGTATTTT.

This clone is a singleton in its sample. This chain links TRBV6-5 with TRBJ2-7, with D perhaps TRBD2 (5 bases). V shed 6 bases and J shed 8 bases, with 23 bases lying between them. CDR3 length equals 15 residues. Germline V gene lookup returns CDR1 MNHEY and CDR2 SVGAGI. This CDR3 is CASRPTRRTFEKQYF. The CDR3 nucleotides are TGTGCCAGCAGGCCCACTAGACGGACCTTTGAAAAGCAGTACTTC.

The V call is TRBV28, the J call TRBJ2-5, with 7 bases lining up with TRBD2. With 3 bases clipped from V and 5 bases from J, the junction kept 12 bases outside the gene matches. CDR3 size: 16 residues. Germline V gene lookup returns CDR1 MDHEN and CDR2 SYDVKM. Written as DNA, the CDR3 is TGTGCCAGCAGTTTGGACAACGCGGGAGTGGGGGAGACCCAGTACTTC. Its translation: CASSLDNAGVGETQYF.

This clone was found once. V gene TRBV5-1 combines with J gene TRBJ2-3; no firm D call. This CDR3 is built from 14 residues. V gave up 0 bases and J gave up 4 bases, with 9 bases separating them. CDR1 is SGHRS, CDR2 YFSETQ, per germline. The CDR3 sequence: CASSLEMTADTQYF. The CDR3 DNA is TGCGCCAGCAGCTTGGAAATGACTGCAGATACGCAGTATTTT.

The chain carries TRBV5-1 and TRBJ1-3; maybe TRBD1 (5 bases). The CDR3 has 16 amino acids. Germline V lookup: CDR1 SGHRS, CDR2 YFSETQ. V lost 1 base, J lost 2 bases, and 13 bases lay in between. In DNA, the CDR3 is TGCGCCAGCAGCTTGTATGGCAGGGCCACTGGAAACACCATATATTTT. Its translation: CASSLYGRATGNTIYF. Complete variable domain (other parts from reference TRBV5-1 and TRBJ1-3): KAGVTQTPRYLIKTRGQQVTLSCSPISGHRSVSWYQQTPGQGLQFLFEYFSETQRNKGNFPGRFSGRQFSNSRSEMNVSTLELGDSALYLCASSLYGRATGNTIYFGEGSWLTVV.

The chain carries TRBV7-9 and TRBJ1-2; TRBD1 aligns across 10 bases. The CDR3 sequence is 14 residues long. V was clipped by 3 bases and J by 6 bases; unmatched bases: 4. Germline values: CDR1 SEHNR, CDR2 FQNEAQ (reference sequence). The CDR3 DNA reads TGTGCCAGCAGCTTTAGGACAGGGGGGAATGGCTACACCTTC. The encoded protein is CASSFRTGGNGYTF.

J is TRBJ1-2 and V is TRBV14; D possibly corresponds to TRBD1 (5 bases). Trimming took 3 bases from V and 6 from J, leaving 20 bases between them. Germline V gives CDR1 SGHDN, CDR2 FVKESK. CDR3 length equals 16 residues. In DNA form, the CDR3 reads TGTGCCAGCAGCCATCCTCGGGTGGGGCGCAGGAATGGCTACACCTTC. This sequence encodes CASSHPRVGRRNGYTF.

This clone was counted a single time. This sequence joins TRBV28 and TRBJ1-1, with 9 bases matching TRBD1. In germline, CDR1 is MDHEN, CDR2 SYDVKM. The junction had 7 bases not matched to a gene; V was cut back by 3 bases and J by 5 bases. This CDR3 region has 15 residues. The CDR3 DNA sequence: TGTGCCAGCAGTTTTAGGGGACAGGGAAGAACTGAAGCTTTCTTT. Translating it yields CASSFRGQGRTEAFF. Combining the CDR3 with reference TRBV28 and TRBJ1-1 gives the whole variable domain DVKVTQSSRYLVKRTGEKVFLECVQDMDHENMFWYRQDPGLGLRLIYFSYDVKMKEKGDIPEGYSVSREKKERFSLILESASTNQTSMYLCASSFRGQGRTEAFFGQGTRLTVV.

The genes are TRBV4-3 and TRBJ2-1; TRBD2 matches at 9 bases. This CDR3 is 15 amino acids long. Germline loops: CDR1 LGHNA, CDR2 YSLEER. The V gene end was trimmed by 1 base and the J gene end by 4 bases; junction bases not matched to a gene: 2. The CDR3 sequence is CASSQALAGYNEQFF. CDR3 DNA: TGCGCCAGCAGCCAAGCCCTAGCGGGATACAATGAGCAGTTCTTC.

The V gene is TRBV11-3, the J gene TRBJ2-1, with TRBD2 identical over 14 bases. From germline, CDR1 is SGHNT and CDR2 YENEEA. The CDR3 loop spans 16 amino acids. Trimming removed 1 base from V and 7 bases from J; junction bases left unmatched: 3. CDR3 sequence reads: CASSLGTSGRTNEQFF. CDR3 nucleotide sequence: TGTGCCAGCAGCTTAGGGACTAGCGGGAGGACTAATGAGCAGTTCTTC. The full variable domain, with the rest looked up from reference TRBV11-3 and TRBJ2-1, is EAGVVQSPRYKIIEKKQPVAFWCNPISGHNTLYWYLQNLGQGPELLIRYENEEAVDDSQLPKDRFSAERLKGVDSTLKIQPAELGDSAVYLCASSLGTSGRTNEQFFGPGTRLTVL.

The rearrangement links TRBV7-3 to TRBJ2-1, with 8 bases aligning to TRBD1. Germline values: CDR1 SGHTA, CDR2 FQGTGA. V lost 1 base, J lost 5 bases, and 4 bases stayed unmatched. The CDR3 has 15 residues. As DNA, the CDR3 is TGTGCCAGCAGCTTAAACCGACAGGGGAACAATGAGCAGTTCTTC. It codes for CASSLNRQGNNEQFF.

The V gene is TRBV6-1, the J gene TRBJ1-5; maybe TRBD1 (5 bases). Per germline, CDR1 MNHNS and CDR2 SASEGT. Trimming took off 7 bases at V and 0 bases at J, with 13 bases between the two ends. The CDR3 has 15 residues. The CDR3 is CASKTGPYSNQPQHF. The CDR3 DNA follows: TGTGCCAGCAAAACAGGTCCCTATAGCAATCAGCCCCAGCATTTT.

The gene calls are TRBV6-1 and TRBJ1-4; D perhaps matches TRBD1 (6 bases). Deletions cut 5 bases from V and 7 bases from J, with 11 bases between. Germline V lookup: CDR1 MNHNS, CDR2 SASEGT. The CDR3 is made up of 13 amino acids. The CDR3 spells CASSRGAGEKLFF. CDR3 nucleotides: TGTGCCAGCAGTCGGGGGGCCGGTGAAAAACTGTTTTTT.

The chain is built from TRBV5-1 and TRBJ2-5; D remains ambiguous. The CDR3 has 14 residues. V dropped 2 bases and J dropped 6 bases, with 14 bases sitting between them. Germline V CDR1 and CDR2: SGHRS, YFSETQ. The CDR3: CASSLPDAPKTQYF. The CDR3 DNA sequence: TGCGCCAGCAGCTTACCGGACGCCCCAAAGACCCAGTACTTC.

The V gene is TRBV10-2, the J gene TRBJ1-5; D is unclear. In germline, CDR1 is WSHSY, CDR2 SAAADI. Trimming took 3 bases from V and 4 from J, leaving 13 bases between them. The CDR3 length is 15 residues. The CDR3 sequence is CASSEGWGGNQPQHF. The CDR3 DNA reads TGCGCCAGCAGTGAAGGCTGGGGAGGGAATCAGCCCCAGCATTTT.

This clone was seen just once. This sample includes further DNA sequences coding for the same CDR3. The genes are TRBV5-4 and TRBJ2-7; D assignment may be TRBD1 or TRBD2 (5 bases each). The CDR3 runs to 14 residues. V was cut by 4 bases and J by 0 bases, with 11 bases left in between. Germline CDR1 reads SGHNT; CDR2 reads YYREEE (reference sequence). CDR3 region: CASSRRDGSYEQYF. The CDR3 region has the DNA TGTGCCAGCAGCCGAAGGGACGGCTCCTACGAGCAGTACTTC.

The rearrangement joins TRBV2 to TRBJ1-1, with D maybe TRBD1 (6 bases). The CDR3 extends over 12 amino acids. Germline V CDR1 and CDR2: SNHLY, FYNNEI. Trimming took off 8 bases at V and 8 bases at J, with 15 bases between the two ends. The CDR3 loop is CASGTTEEEAFF. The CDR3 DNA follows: TGTGCCAGCGGGACAACTGAGGAGGAAGCTTTCTTT.

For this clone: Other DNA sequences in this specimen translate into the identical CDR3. The CDR3 region has the DNA TGTGCCAGCAGCTTGCGACAGGGGTATCAGCCCCAGCATTTT. Translating it yields CASSLRQGYQPQHF. The chain has TRBV7-2 and TRBJ1-5, with 8 bases lining up with TRBD1. Germline-derived CDR1 and CDR2 are SGHTA and FQGNSA. The CDR3 has 14 amino acids. The J segment lost 5 bases and the V segment lost 3 bases, leaving 3 bases of the junction unmatched.

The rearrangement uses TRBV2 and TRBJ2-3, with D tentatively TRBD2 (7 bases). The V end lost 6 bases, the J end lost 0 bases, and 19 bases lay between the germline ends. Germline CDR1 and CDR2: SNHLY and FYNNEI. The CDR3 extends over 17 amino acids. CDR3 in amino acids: CASSQLGGAVSTDTQYF. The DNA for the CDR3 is TGTGCCAGCAGCCAACTAGGGGGGGCAGTAAGCACAGATACGCAGTATTTT.

This CDR3 reads CASSLSSKVAVEKLFF. Written as DNA, the CDR3 is TGTGCCAGCAGCTTATCCTCCAAGGTGGCGGTTGAAAAACTGTTTTTT. V is TRBV13 and J is TRBJ1-4; D unclear. V lost 2 bases to trimming and J lost 7 bases, with 17 bases between them. The CDR3 consists of 16 residues. In germline, CDR1 is PRHDT, CDR2 FYEKMQ (reference sequence).

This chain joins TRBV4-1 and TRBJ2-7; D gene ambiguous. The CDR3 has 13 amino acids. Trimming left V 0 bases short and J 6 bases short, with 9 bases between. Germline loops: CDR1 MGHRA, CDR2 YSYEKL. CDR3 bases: TGCGCCAGCAGCCAAGATAGAGAGCGCGAGCAGTACTTC. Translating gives CASSQDREREQYF.